These T cell receptor beta chains were read from a single sample in a study of regulatory T cells in long-lasting Graves disease. TCRdb reprocessed the multiplex PCR reads with MiXCR, giving one entry per CDR3 protein. Of about 460,000 distinct CDR3 sequences in the sample, roughly 23% were seen once. The sequencing used peripheral blood mononuclear cells (PBMCs), collected when the disease was refractory, from a patient treated with antithyroid drugs. The receptors shown here come from a female donor with Graves disease. Each CDR3 is given with its conserved first and last residue. D genes are given only for firm matches. The listing skips clone size in some rows; elsewhere it reads once, few, many or a size class.

d_call	v_call	clone_size	j_call	cdr3_nt	cdr3_aa
-	TRBV2	many	TRBJ2-7	TGTGCCAGCAGTGAGGATCTAAATCGTAACGAGCAGTACTTC	CASSEDLNRNEQYF
-	TRBV6-1	-	TRBJ2-7	TGTGCCAGCAGTGTCCCGGACAGCACCTACGAGCAGTACTTC	CASSVPDSTYEQYF
-	TRBV6-1	few	TRBJ2-7	TGTGCCAGCAGTGGGAGGGTGGACGAGCAGTACTTC	CASSGRVDEQYF
TRBD2	TRBV6-1	-	TRBJ2-2	TGTGCCAGCACCGAAGGACTAGCGGCGAACACCGGGGAGCTGTTTTTT	CASTEGLAANTGELFF
-	TRBV6-1	many	TRBJ2-5	TGTGCCAGCAGTCAAACACGCCAGTCGTCCCAGTACTTC	CASSQTRQSSQYF
-	TRBV6-2/TRBV6-3	-	TRBJ1-2	TGTGCCAGCAGTTCCCGAACGGAGGGCTACACCTTC	CASSSRTEGYTF
-	TRBV27	many	TRBJ2-7	TGTGCCAGCAGCTTGACGACAGCCCTAACCTACGAGCAGTACTTC	CASSLTTALTYEQYF
-	TRBV19	few	TRBJ1-4	TGTGCCAGTACCCCACGGGAGAATGAAAAACTGTTTTTT	CASTPRENEKLFF
-	TRBV7-2	few	TRBJ2-2	TGTGCCAGCAGCTTGAACAGGGAGGCCGGGGAGCTGTTTTTT	CASSLNREAGELFF
-	TRBV6-1	few	TRBJ2-7	TGTGCCAGCAGTGCGGGCGGGGACCCATTCTACGAGCAGTACTTC	CASSAGGDPFYEQYF
-	TRBV2	-	TRBJ2-1	TGTGCCAGCAGCCTGACAAGACCCAATGAGCAGTTCTTC	CASSLTRPNEQFF
-	TRBV6-1	-	TRBJ2-7	TGTGCCAGCGGAGGGACAGCACCTTACGAGCAGTACTTC	CASGGTAPYEQYF
-	TRBV12-3/TRBV12-4	many	TRBJ2-7	TGTGCCAGCAGTTTTGCGGTGAACTACGAGCAGTACTTC	CASSFAVNYEQYF
-	TRBV11-2	few	TRBJ1-1	TGTGCCAGCAGCGGAGGGGCTGTTCCCGTAGCTTTCTTT	CASSGGAVPVAFF
-	TRBV19	-	TRBJ2-2	TGTGCCACCGCCCACGCAGGACAGAACACCGGGGAGCTGTTTTTT	CATAHAGQNTGELFF
TRBD1	TRBV5-1	-	TRBJ1-1	TGCGCCAGCAGCTATCGACAGGGGAACACTGAAGCTTTCTTT	CASSYRQGNTEAFF
TRBD1	TRBV28	many	TRBJ1-2	TGTGCCACTCCAGGGGGGGGCGTAAATGGCTACACCTTC	CATPGGGVNGYTF
TRBD1	TRBV11-1	many	TRBJ2-7	TGTGCCAGCAGCTCCCGGGACAGCTCCTACGAGCAGTACTTC	CASSSRDSSYEQYF
-	TRBV30	many	TRBJ1-4	TGTGCCTGGAGTTCCTATGAAAAACTGTTTTTT	CAWSSYEKLFF
-	TRBV28	many	TRBJ2-5	TGTGCCAGCAGTTCCTGGGCAGGCCAGGGACGGGAGACCCAGTACTTC	CASSSWAGQGRETQYF
TRBD1	TRBV6-2/TRBV6-3	few	TRBJ1-5	TGTGCCAGCCGACACTCAGAAGGACAGGGGTTTACAAGCAATCAGCCCCAGCATTTT	CASRHSEGQGFTSNQPQHF
-	TRBV6-2/TRBV6-3	many	TRBJ1-1	TGTGCCAGCAGTTCTCACACTGTTGCTTTCTTT	CASSSHTVAFF
TRBD1	TRBV7-8	-	TRBJ2-2	TGTGCCAGCAGCTTAAGAGACAGGGGGAGCAACACCGGGGAGCTGTTTTTT	CASSLRDRGSNTGELFF
-	TRBV19	-	TRBJ1-2	TGTGCCAGTAGTATCTCAGGGGCCCTTTCCGGCTACACCTTC	CASSISGALSGYTF
-	TRBV30	many	TRBJ1-1	TGTGCCTGGAGCTCCACGAACACTGAAGCTTTCTTT	CAWSSTNTEAFF
TRBD1	TRBV15	many	TRBJ2-5	TGTGCCACCAGCTTGAACAGGGGGCTGGAGACCCAGTACTTC	CATSLNRGLETQYF
-	TRBV10-3	-	TRBJ2-1	TGTGCCATCAGTGAGGGGTATAGTGTTGCGGGTGAGCAGTTCTTC	CAISEGYSVAGEQFF
-	TRBV9	few	TRBJ1-5	TGTGCCAGCAGCGGGGGGCCTGATCAGCCCCAGCATTTT	CASSGGPDQPQHF
-	TRBV5-1	-	TRBJ2-5	TGCGCCAGCAGCTTAGGACAGAGGGGGACCCAGTACTTC	CASSLGQRGTQYF
-	TRBV15	-	TRBJ2-5	TGTGCCACCAGCAGAGTATCTGTTAGCGGCCAAGAGACCCAGTACTTC	CATSRVSVSGQETQYF
-	TRBV28	many	TRBJ2-2	TGTGCCAGCAGTTCGAACCAGGTGAACACCGGGGAGCTGTTTTTT	CASSSNQVNTGELFF
TRBD1	TRBV6-1	-	TRBJ1-1	TGTGCCAGCACCACACGGGACAGGGAGGCCATGGACACTGAAGCTTTCTTT	CASTTRDREAMDTEAFF
TRBD1	TRBV7-9	few	TRBJ1-1	TGTGCCAGCAGCCCACAGGGGATTGGGACTGAAGCTTTCTTT	CASSPQGIGTEAFF
-	TRBV6-5	many	TRBJ2-7	TGTGCCAGCAGTTACCGGCCCCCCGGGGGCGTTTCGTACTTC	CASSYRPPGGVSYF
TRBD1	TRBV7-2	few	TRBJ1-2	TGTGCCAGCGGCGGGACAGGGGGCGTAAAGGGCGGCTACACCTTC	CASGGTGGVKGGYTF
TRBD1	TRBV7-8	-	TRBJ1-3	TGTGCCAGCAGCCCCGGACAGGCGGTCTCTGGAAACACCATATATTTT	CASSPGQAVSGNTIYF
TRBD2	TRBV28	many	TRBJ2-7	TGTGCCAGCAGTCTCTCCGGACTAGCGGGAGGATACGAGCAGTACTTC	CASSLSGLAGGYEQYF
-	TRBV28	many	TRBJ1-1	TGTGCCAGCAAATCAGCCACTGAAGCTTTCTTT	CASKSATEAFF
-	TRBV18	few	TRBJ1-5	TGTGCCAGCTCACCGTTACAGGAAAATCAGCCCCAGCATTTT	CASSPLQENQPQHF
-	TRBV20-1	many	TRBJ2-5	TGCAGTGGGGAGGTCTGGGAGACCCAGTACTTC	CSGEVWETQYF
TRBD2	TRBV9	few	TRBJ2-3	TGTGCCAGCAGCGGCCATAGCGGGAGATCGTGGAGCACAGATACGCAGTATTTT	CASSGHSGRSWSTDTQYF
-	TRBV7-2	few	TRBJ1-1	TGTGCCAGCAGCTTTAACCTAGGGGGGACTGAAGCTTTCTTT	CASSFNLGGTEAFF
-	TRBV15	many	TRBJ2-4	TGTGCCACCAGCAGACCCGGACAGTGGAGAAGCATTCAGTACTTC	CATSRPGQWRSIQYF
TRBD1	TRBV20-1	-	TRBJ2-5	TGCAGTGCTAGAGGGACCTTGGACAGGGGGCCAGAGACCCAGTACTTC	CSARGTLDRGPETQYF
-	TRBV24-1	-	TRBJ2-2	TGTGCCACCGGCCCACCATCGAACACCGGGGAGCTGTTTTTT	CATGPPSNTGELFF
-	TRBV12-5	many	TRBJ2-5	TGTGCTAGTGGAACGACAGTCCAAGAGACCCAGTACTTC	CASGTTVQETQYF
-	TRBV2	many	TRBJ1-1	TGTGCCAGCAGTGAGAGAGTCCGCTGGCAGCAAGGTGTAGCTTTCTTT	CASSERVRWQQGVAFF
TRBD1	TRBV7-2	many	TRBJ1-1	TGTGCCAGCAGCTCGACAGGGGAGGGTTTGACTGAAGCTTTCTTT	CASSSTGEGLTEAFF